The rows below give T cell receptor beta chains drawn from one sample of a study of blood T cell repertoires in COVID-19. Assay used: immunoSEQ multiplex PCR; TCRdb lists only in-frame clones, some missing. The sample carries about 190,000 clones, around 84% recorded once. Sequenced: peripheral blood. The source is a man aged 30 to 45 with active or convalescent COVID-19. CDR3s include the opening cysteine and the closing phenylalanine or tryptophan. The D gene is left open where the match is weak. Clone size is not always given. Where it is, it says once, few, many or a class for expanded clones.

J gene,V gene,CDR3 length,clone size,D gene,CDR3 protein,CDR3 DNA
TRBJ2-7,TRBV6-2/TRBV6-3,20,NA,TRBD1,CASSYSKASWRDRGIYEQYF,TGTGCCAGCAGTTACTCGAAGGCTTCCTGGAGGGACAGGGGTATCTACGAGCAGTACTTC
TRBJ2-7,TRBV7-9,12,few,TRBD1,CASSGQGGEQYF,TGTGCCAGCAGCGGACAGGGTGGCGAGCAGTACTTC
TRBJ1-1,TRBV3-1/TRBV3-2,15,NA,NA,CASSQVVRGRPEAFF,TGTGCCAGCAGCCAAGTAGTCAGGGGAAGACCTGAAGCTTTCTTT
TRBJ2-1,TRBV6-5,15,NA,TRBD2,CASSYTGGGYNEQFF,TGTGCCAGCAGTTATACGGGGGGGGGTTACAATGAGCAGTTCTTC
TRBJ2-5,TRBV6-6,15,NA,NA,CASSEIGGPQETQYF,TGTGCCAGCAGCGAAATAGGGGGTCCCCAAGAGACCCAGTACTTC
TRBJ1-2,TRBV2,13,few,TRBD1,CASSETGNYGYTF,TGTGCCAGCAGTGAGACAGGGAACTATGGCTACACCTTC
TRBJ2-1,TRBV4-1,15,NA,TRBD2,CASSQGTSAYNEQFF,TGCGCCAGCAGCCAAGGGACTAGCGCTTACAATGAGCAGTTCTTC
TRBJ2-1,TRBV7-8,16,NA,TRBD2,CASSLSLAGGYNEQFF,TGTGCCAGCAGCTTATCACTAGCGGGAGGCTACAATGAGCAGTTCTTC
TRBJ1-6,TRBV28,18,few,NA,CASSLIGQTSSYNSPLHF,TGTGCCAGCAGTTTAATTGGGCAGACAAGCTCCTATAATTCACCCCTCCACTTT
TRBJ1-5,TRBV19,14,NA,TRBD1,CASSISGGSQPQHF,TGTGCCAGTAGTATCTCAGGGGGTAGTCAGCCCCAGCATTTT
TRBJ1-3,TRBV19,13,NA,TRBD1,CASSITGANTIYF,TGTGCCAGTAGTATTACAGGGGCGAACACCATATATTTT
TRBJ1-1,TRBV19,14,NA,TRBD1,CASSIRGRGTEAFF,TGTGCCAGTAGTATCCGCGGCAGGGGGACTGAAGCTTTCTTT
TRBJ2-3,TRBV15,18,NA,TRBD2,CATSREGAAGGPTDTQYF,TGTGCCACCAGCAGAGAAGGGGCGGCGGGAGGCCCCACAGATACGCAGTATTTT
TRBJ2-2,TRBV5-1,14,NA,NA,CASSQDSYTGELFF,TGCGCCAGCAGCCAGGACAGTTACACCGGGGAGCTGTTTTTT
TRBJ1-2,TRBV6-5,13,NA,TRBD1,CASTARDRAGYTF,TGTGCCAGCACTGCACGAGACAGGGCGGGCTACACCTTC
TRBJ1-6,TRBV7-9,18,NA,NA,CASSLSGLPSSYNSPLHF,TGTGCCAGCAGTCTAAGCGGGTTGCCGAGCTCCTATAATTCACCCCTCCACTTT
TRBJ1-1,TRBV3-1/TRBV3-2,14,NA,TRBD1,CASSPAGGRTEAFF,TGTGCCAGCAGCCCTGCAGGGGGCCGGACTGAAGCTTTCTTT
TRBJ1-5,TRBV19,17,NA,NA,CASSTLGVAGSNQPQHF,TGTGCCAGTAGTACCCTGGGGGTTGCGGGGAGCAATCAGCCCCAGCATTTT
TRBJ2-5,TRBV7-9,16,once,TRBD2,CASSLPASGAQETQYF,TGTGCCAGCAGCTTACCGGCTAGCGGGGCCCAAGAGACCCAGTACTTC
TRBJ2-1,TRBV27,18,NA,TRBD1,CASSSVSAGTGAYNEQFF,TGTGCCAGCAGTTCCGTTTCGGCCGGGACAGGGGCCTACAATGAGCAGTTCTTC